Below are 3 T cell receptor beta chains sequenced from a single sample in a study of blood T cell repertoires in COVID-19. The repertoire was sequenced with immunoSEQ multiplex PCR; TCRdb's copy has only in-frame clones and lacks some. The repertoire includes some 90,000 clones, more than 80% of them detected once, and approximately 2.6% sits in the top ten. Sample: peripheral blood. The receptors stem from a middle-aged man with COVID-19, enrolled during active disease.

The chain couples TRBV5-1 to TRBJ2-3; 10 nucleotides agree with TRBD2. Trimming cost V 1 base and J 2 bases; bases outside gene matches: 4. Germline CDR1 and CDR2: SGHRS and YFSETQ. The CDR3 has 16 amino acids. In nucleotides, the CDR3 is TGCGCCAGCAGCTTGAGGCTAGCGGGGGTCACAGATACGCAGTATTTT. This translates into CASSLRLAGVTDTQYF.

J is TRBJ1-2 and V is TRBV6-1; D not resolved. The CDR3 is 14 residues long. V lost 2 bases to trimming and J lost 5 bases, with 12 bases between them. CDR1 and CDR2 from the germline V gene are MNHNS and SASEGT. CDR3 nucleotide sequence: TGTGCCAGCAGTGAACGGAGCATCGGGTATGGCTACACCTTC. Translating it yields CASSERSIGYGYTF.

The chain's CDR3 is CASSYSGSLNEKLFF. The CDR3 DNA reads TGTGCCAGCAGTTACTCCGGGAGCCTTAATGAAAAACTGTTTTTT. This sequence joins TRBV6-6 and TRBJ1-4; unclear D gene. The CDR3 loop spans 15 amino acids. Trimming left V 0 bases short and J 4 bases short, with 9 bases between. Looked up from germline, CDR1 is MNHNY and CDR2 is SVGAGI (reference sequence).